These T cell receptor beta chains were read from a single sample in a study of CD8+ T cells in alopecia areata. TCRdb's copy holds only in-frame clones and misses some; the assay was immunoSEQ multiplex PCR. Among some 200,000 clones listed, less than 45% were seen once. The sequenced sample was CD4+ T cells sorted from blood, obtained at approximately week 37, from a patient treated with tofacitinib. These receptors were taken from a human donor with alopecia areata. The CDR3 runs from the conserved cysteine through the conserved F or W. D genes are given only for firm matches. For some rows the clone size is stated as once, few or many, or as a class when expanded; others skip it.

j_call: TRBJ1-4
clone_size: .
d_call: TRBD1
v_call: TRBV5-1
cdr3_aa: CASSTGGTTNEKLFF
cdr3_nt: TGCGCCAGCAGCACAGGGGGTACAACTAATGAAAAACTGTTTTTT

j_call: TRBJ1-1
clone_size: .
d_call: TRBD1
v_call: TRBV19
cdr3_aa: CASTHIRDRNTEAFF
cdr3_nt: TGTGCCAGTACCCATATCCGGGACAGGAACACTGAAGCTTTCTTT

j_call: TRBJ2-7
clone_size: .
d_call: .
v_call: TRBV7-2
cdr3_aa: CASSLSREDEQYF
cdr3_nt: TGTGCCAGCAGCCTATCAAGGGAGGACGAGCAGTACTTC

j_call: TRBJ2-7
clone_size: once
d_call: .
v_call: TRBV29-1
cdr3_aa: CSVEGESYEQYF
cdr3_nt: TGCAGCGTTGAAGGGGAGTCTTACGAGCAGTACTTC

j_call: TRBJ2-1
clone_size: .
d_call: TRBD2
v_call: TRBV5-1
cdr3_aa: CASSLAPGLAGVNEQFF
cdr3_nt: TGCGCCAGCAGCTTAGCACCGGGACTAGCGGGAGTTAATGAGCAGTTCTTC

j_call: TRBJ1-1
clone_size: .
d_call: .
v_call: TRBV7-3
cdr3_aa: CASSTGPPNTEAFF
cdr3_nt: TGTGCCAGCAGCACGGGACCGCCGAACACTGAAGCTTTCTTT

j_call: TRBJ2-1
clone_size: .
d_call: TRBD2
v_call: TRBV29-1
cdr3_aa: CSVEGERLAEIYNEQFF
cdr3_nt: TGCAGCGTTGAAGGGGAAAGACTAGCGGAGATCTACAATGAGCAGTTCTTC

j_call: TRBJ2-1
clone_size: few
d_call: .
v_call: TRBV9
cdr3_aa: CASSSKSGQQYNEQFF
cdr3_nt: TGTGCCAGCAGCTCCAAATCGGGGCAGCAGTACAATGAGCAGTTCTTC

j_call: TRBJ2-3
clone_size: few
d_call: .
v_call: TRBV5-1
cdr3_aa: CASSVLRRSTDTQYF
cdr3_nt: TGCGCCAGCAGCGTACTTAGAAGAAGCACAGATACGCAGTATTTT

j_call: TRBJ2-1
clone_size: few
d_call: TRBD2
v_call: TRBV7-9
cdr3_aa: CATPGLATNEQFF
cdr3_nt: TGTGCCACACCGGGACTAGCGACCAATGAGCAGTTCTTC

j_call: TRBJ2-5
clone_size: few
d_call: .
v_call: TRBV4-1
cdr3_aa: CASSQGRVKTQYF
cdr3_nt: TGCGCCAGCAGCCAAGGACGGGTCAAGACCCAGTACTTC

j_call: TRBJ2-7
clone_size: .
d_call: .
v_call: TRBV4-2
cdr3_aa: CASSQDWLSSYEQYF
cdr3_nt: TGTGCCAGCAGCCAAGATTGGCTCAGCTCCTACGAGCAGTACTTC

j_call: TRBJ2-7
clone_size: .
d_call: .
v_call: TRBV27
cdr3_aa: CASSPLGTPPRYF
cdr3_nt: TGTGCCAGCAGTCCCCTGGGGACACCCCCCAGGTACTTC

j_call: TRBJ1-2
clone_size: .
d_call: TRBD1
v_call: TRBV29-1
cdr3_aa: CSVVSDREGYGYTF
cdr3_nt: TGCAGCGTTGTATCCGACAGGGAAGGCTATGGCTACACCTTC

j_call: TRBJ2-7
clone_size: .
d_call: .
v_call: TRBV20-1
cdr3_aa: CSAPNGDEQYF
cdr3_nt: TGCAGTGCCCCCAACGGGGACGAGCAGTACTTC

j_call: TRBJ2-1
clone_size: .
d_call: TRBD2
v_call: TRBV7-2
cdr3_aa: CASSSRTSGSDEQFF
cdr3_nt: TGTGCCAGCAGCTCGCGGACTAGCGGGAGCGATGAGCAGTTCTTC

j_call: TRBJ2-3
clone_size: .
d_call: .
v_call: TRBV18
cdr3_aa: CASSPGTDTQYF
cdr3_nt: TGTGCCAGCTCACCAGGGACAGATACGCAGTATTTT

j_call: TRBJ2-5
clone_size: few
d_call: TRBD2
v_call: TRBV25-1
cdr3_aa: CASSASGRGETQYF
cdr3_nt: TGTGCCAGCAGTGCGAGCGGGAGGGGTGAGACCCAGTACTTC

j_call: TRBJ2-7
clone_size: .
d_call: TRBD2
v_call: TRBV14
cdr3_aa: CASSNLAGGYEQYF
cdr3_nt: TGTGCCAGCAGCAACCTAGCGGGAGGTTATGAGCAGTACTTC

j_call: TRBJ2-5
clone_size: .
d_call: .
v_call: TRBV29-1
cdr3_aa: CSVQSYQETQYF
cdr3_nt: TGCAGCGTTCAGTCGTACCAAGAGACCCAGTACTTC

j_call: TRBJ2-6
clone_size: .
d_call: .
v_call: TRBV27
cdr3_aa: CASQGVFSGANVLTF
cdr3_nt: TGTGCCAGCCAAGGGGTCTTCTCTGGGGCCAACGTCCTGACTTTC

j_call: TRBJ2-1
clone_size: few
d_call: .
v_call: TRBV7-3
cdr3_aa: CASSSLGGEQFF
cdr3_nt: TGTGCCAGCAGCTCCCTGGGGGGCGAGCAGTTCTTC

j_call: TRBJ2-7
clone_size: .
d_call: .
v_call: TRBV14
cdr3_aa: CASSLTGGSYEQYF
cdr3_nt: TGTGCCAGCAGCTTAACCGGGGGTTCCTACGAGCAGTACTTC

j_call: TRBJ2-5
clone_size: .
d_call: TRBD2
v_call: TRBV29-1
cdr3_aa: CSVEASGQETQYF
cdr3_nt: TGCAGCGTTGAGGCTAGCGGACAAGAGACCCAGTACTTC

j_call: TRBJ2-2
clone_size: few
d_call: TRBD2
v_call: TRBV18
cdr3_aa: CASSPGLDGELFF
cdr3_nt: TGTGCCAGCTCACCGGGACTAGACGGGGAGCTGTTTTTT

j_call: TRBJ2-3
clone_size: .
d_call: .
v_call: TRBV2
cdr3_aa: CASSGDSGASTDTQYF
cdr3_nt: TGTGCCAGCAGTGGGGATAGCGGAGCTAGCACAGATACGCAGTATTTT

j_call: TRBJ2-7
clone_size: few
d_call: TRBD2
v_call: TRBV29-1
cdr3_aa: CSVTHSGGGPREQYF
cdr3_nt: TGCAGCGTTACACATAGCGGGGGAGGGCCTCGGGAGCAGTACTTC

j_call: TRBJ2-7
clone_size: .
d_call: .
v_call: TRBV18
cdr3_aa: CASSTAGSAYEQYF
cdr3_nt: TGTGCCAGCTCCACCGCGGGAAGTGCCTACGAGCAGTACTTC

j_call: TRBJ2-2
clone_size: .
d_call: .
v_call: TRBV2
cdr3_aa: CAGSVASNTGELFF
cdr3_nt: TGTGCCGGCTCCGTGGCCTCGAACACCGGGGAGCTGTTTTTT

j_call: TRBJ2-1
clone_size: .
d_call: .
v_call: TRBV29-1
cdr3_aa: CSAGRDRFYNEQFF
cdr3_nt: TGCAGTGCGGGGCGGGACCGCTTTTACAATGAGCAGTTCTTC

j_call: TRBJ1-1
clone_size: .
d_call: TRBD1
v_call: TRBV5-6
cdr3_aa: CASSPTTGEEAFF
cdr3_nt: TGTGCCAGCAGCCCAACCACAGGGGAGGAAGCTTTCTTT

j_call: TRBJ2-4
clone_size: few
d_call: .
v_call: TRBV7-2
cdr3_aa: CASSPDYSAIQYF
cdr3_nt: TGTGCCAGCAGCCCAGACTATTCTGCCATTCAGTACTTC

j_call: TRBJ2-2
clone_size: .
d_call: .
v_call: TRBV5-4
cdr3_aa: CASSFFLAVNTGELFF
cdr3_nt: TGTGCCAGCAGCTTCTTTCTCGCGGTAAACACCGGGGAGCTGTTTTTT

j_call: TRBJ2-3
clone_size: .
d_call: TRBD2
v_call: TRBV15
cdr3_aa: CATSRLADTDTQYF
cdr3_nt: TGTGCCACCAGCAGGCTAGCGGACACAGATACGCAGTATTTT